This T cell receptor (beta chain) was recovered during a study of human T cells and chemical hapten exposure. At least ten counts were recorded for this clonotype. Time point described: pre-sensitization, week 0. Indicated treatment: therapeutic diphenylcyclopropenone sensitization with weekly scalp DPC. The length of the CDR3 is 17 residues. The V gene's germline CDR1 is MDHEN and CDR2 SYDVKM. V dropped 4 bases and J dropped 6; count of bases not matched to a gene: 10. TCRdb re-called the RACE reads with MiXCR, one entry per CDR3 protein. The profile shows a few hundred thousand distinct CDR3 sequences, roughly 7.4% of them singletons.

This receptor was obtained from a man aged 18-30 years with alopecia areata. Some clones in this sample may be carry-over from other donors' samples. Sequenced here: whole blood, sampled in connection with sensitization to the hapten diphenylcyclopropenone (DPC). The genes are TRBV28 and TRBJ2-2; 11 positions agree with TRBD2. The CDR3 DNA follows: TGTGCCAGCAGTTCCCCGGGACTAGCGGTTGGGGCCGGGGAGCTGTTTTTT. As protein: CASSSPGLAVGAGELFF.